This entry concerns a single T cell receptor (beta chain). Antigen specificity is unknown. This specimen comes from a study of shared clonotypes between healthy human individuals. At the level of the study: Sampling drew on donors who were a couple of women and a few men aged 18 to 49.

Per the germline V gene, CDR1 is SGHTA and CDR2 is FQGTGA. The CDR3 length is 14 residues. V was pared by 1 base and J by 6 bases, with 10 bases between. Findings of the study overall: It was the non-shared clonotypes that had lower generation probabilities than clonotypes shared by all four donors.

Some clones are missing from TCRdb's copy, which holds only in-frame ones; the method was immunoSEQ multiplex PCR. The table shows hundreds of thousands of clones, with 74% occurring only once. The TCR originated in a woman in her twenties or thirties in good health. The chain carries TRBV7-3 and TRBJ2-1; D is perhaps TRBD1 (5 bases). Sequencing used memory CD4+ T cells sorted from blood. Subset: CD45RA-negative fraction. Here the CDR3 DNA reads TGTGCCAGCAGCTTAATGGGGCTGAGCAATGAGCAGTTCTTC. Encoded protein: CASSLMGLSNEQFF.